The clone carrying this TCR beta chain occurred a few times. Data came from immunoSEQ multiplex PCR; TCRdb stores just in-frame clones and leaves some out. The sample shows 440,000 or so clones, approximately 90% of them seen only once. This record belongs to a study of Ad26.COV2.S vaccination and SARS-CoV-2 variants. Study details: Donor was assigned to the Ad26.COV2.S arm of trial COV1001. The authors gave Ad26.COV2.S intramuscularly, either once or twice 56 days apart.

As to treatment: around 19 received Ad26.COV2.S at low or high dose, single or two shots; several received placebo; per-sample allocation not given. Day 63 after the first vaccine or placebo injection was the time point for sampling. The starting material was peripheral blood, obtained in a trial of Ad26.COV2.S vaccine versus placebo. The receptor was isolated from a person between 18 and 60 years old who received the Ad26.COV2.S COVID-19 vaccine or a placebo.

CDR3 nucleotides: TGTGCCAGCAGCTTCTTAACCCCCGGGGGTTCACCCCTCCACTTT. Translated, it gives CASSFLTPGGSPLHF. The chain joins TRBV5-4 to TRBJ1-6; tentatively, D is TRBD1 (5 bases). In germline, CDR1 is SGHNT, CDR2 YYREEE (reference sequence). V dropped 2 bases and J dropped 9 bases, with 15 bases sitting between them. The length of the CDR3 is 15 residues.